The rows below give T cell receptor beta chains drawn from one sample of a study of T cells in tumors after PD-1 blockade. Repertoires were generated with immunoSEQ multiplex PCR, while TCRdb's copy carries only in-frame clones and drops some. The table lists 32,000 or so clones, around 78% of them singletons. The source was PBMCs, collected before anti-PD-1 treatment. These receptors all stem from a human donor with basal cell carcinoma. Each CDR3 is given without its conserved first and last residue.

V: TRBV6-6; CDR3: ASSYSTGGSQPQH
V: TRBV1; CDR3: TSSQREPAETQY
V: TRBV6-4; CDR3: ASSDSRRHDEQF
V: TRBV10-3; CDR3: AISQGARLDEQY
V: TRBV24-1; CDR3: ATSPGLAGSGEDTQY
V: TRBV7-3; CDR3: ASSLKGSGTEAF
V: TRBV6-5; CDR3: AVRDRGFGEQY
V: TRBV7-8; CDR3: ASSLLSGPPEH
V: TRBV7-9; CDR3: ASEQGLVRAGELF
V: TRBV7-3; CDR3: ASSPTPTYGYT
V: TRBV5-5; CDR3: ASSLTTGGQGSSPLH
V: TRBV6-5; CDR3: ASTNKWETQY
V: TRBV7-3; CDR3: ASSLQGNTEAF
V: TRBV5-4; CDR3: ASSLGRRVETQY
V: TRBV27; CDR3: ASSLYGDTGELF
V: TRBV2; CDR3: ASSLGRSYEQY
V: TRBV9; CDR3: ASSVGEGAWTEAF
V: TRBV2; CDR3: ASSDSAWAGEQY
V: TRBV10-3; CDR3: AISDQTAEAF
V: TRBV6-2/TRBV6-3; CDR3: ASSYSHPGGLYSNQPQH
V: TRBV6-5; CDR3: ASRYTGGGELF
V: TRBV28; CDR3: ASTKGDRVMGSPLH
V: TRBV11-3; CDR3: ASSSGTNTGELF
V: TRBV30; CDR3: AWNRVESDTQY
V: TRBV3-1/TRBV3-2; CDR3: ASSQNRGDEQY
V: TRBV7-2; CDR3: ASSLSGINYGYT
V: TRBV18; CDR3: ASSPQGAWESSYEQY
V: TRBV5-1; CDR3: ASSFEGVGTDTQY
V: TRBV6-6; CDR3: ASSLRNYGYT
V: TRBV18; CDR3: ASSPERETQY
V: TRBV2; CDR3: ASSWDRGRNEKLF
V: TRBV6-2/TRBV6-3; CDR3: ASSYSPSSGANVLT
V: TRBV6-6; CDR3: ASSPRDRPTTWETQY
V: TRBV7-3; CDR3: ASSSAGSGANVLT
V: TRBV7-2; CDR3: ASSPYTGTARYGYT
V: TRBV19; CDR3: ASSQYEETQY
V: TRBV4-3; CDR3: ASSPTVAGGRNEQF
V: TRBV6-5; CDR3: ASSYRPGDEQF
V: TRBV3-1/TRBV3-2; CDR3: ASSQEGSGFGYGYT
V: TRBV11-3; CDR3: ASSQADRASPLH
V: TRBV6-2/TRBV6-3; CDR3: ASSYSPTSNEETQY
V: TRBV3-1/TRBV3-2; CDR3: ASSQSRTEAF
V: TRBV7-9; CDR3: ASSLAGQAGRREQF
V: TRBV7-9; CDR3: ASSLRGISSYNEQF
V: TRBV6-2/TRBV6-3; CDR3: ASSSGTTGTDTQY
V: TRBV7-2; CDR3: ASSFAGTGSYNEQF
V: TRBV24-1; CDR3: ATSDNRAYGYT
V: TRBV12-5; CDR3: ASGLASLTGVSTGELF